Given below is one T cell receptor (beta chain) in context. The CDR3 is made up of 14 amino acids. Trimming took 0 bases from V and 2 from J, leaving 7 bases between them. The germline V gene encodes CDR1 MNHEY and CDR2 SVGAGI. This record comes from a study of shared clonotypes between healthy human individuals. Assay used: immunoSEQ multiplex PCR; TCRdb lists only in-frame clones, some missing. The sample has about 2.3 million clones, just under 95% seen once. The source material was naive CD4+ T cells from PBMCs. Subset here: CD45RA+ positively selected. This chain connects TRBV6-5 to TRBJ2-5; D is undetermined. The receptor was derived from a man younger than 30 in good health. Some clones in this sample may be carry-over from other donors' samples. CDR3 nucleotides: TGTGCCAGCAGTTACTCTTTCAGACAAGAGACCCAGTACTTC. Translating gives CASSYSFRQETQYF.